This TCR beta chain emerged from a study of response to subunit inactivated influenza vaccine. Study-wide results and caveats: Researchers suggested that each seasonal influenza vaccination recruits few new T cells.

Concerning this clonotype itself: Its antigen is unidentified.

TCRdb re-called the RT-PCR reads with MiXCR, one entry per CDR3 protein. The table has 700,000 to 800,000 distinct CDR3 sequences, around 20% seen once. Germline V gene data show CDR1 as DFQATT and CDR2 as SNEGSKA (reference sequence). The CDR3 contains 12 residues. Trimming stripped 7 bases from V and 5 bases from J, with 15 bases between. J is TRBJ2-7 and V is TRBV20-1; D remains unclear. The source of this sequence is a middle-aged man who received an inactivated influenza vaccine. Source: PBMCs from blood, taken 5 days after vaccination. CDR3 amino acids: CSVIRRADEQYF. The CDR3 coding sequence is TGCAGTGTTATCCGGCGTGCAGACGAGCAGTACTTC.